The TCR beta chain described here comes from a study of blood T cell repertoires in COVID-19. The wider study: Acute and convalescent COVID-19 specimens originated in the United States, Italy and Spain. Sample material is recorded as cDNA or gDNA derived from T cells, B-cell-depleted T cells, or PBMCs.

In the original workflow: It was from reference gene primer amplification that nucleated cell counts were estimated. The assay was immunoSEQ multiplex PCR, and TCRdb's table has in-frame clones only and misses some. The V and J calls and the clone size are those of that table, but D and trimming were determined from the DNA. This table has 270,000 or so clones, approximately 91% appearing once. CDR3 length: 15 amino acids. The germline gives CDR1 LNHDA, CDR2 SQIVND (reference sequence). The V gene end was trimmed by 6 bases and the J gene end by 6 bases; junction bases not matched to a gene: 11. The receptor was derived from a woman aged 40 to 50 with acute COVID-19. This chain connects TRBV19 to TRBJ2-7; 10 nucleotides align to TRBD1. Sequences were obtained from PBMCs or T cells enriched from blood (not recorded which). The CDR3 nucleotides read TGTGCCAGTAGGTCGCGGGACAGGGGCGGCGGCGAGCAGTACTTC. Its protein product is CASRSRDRGGGEQYF. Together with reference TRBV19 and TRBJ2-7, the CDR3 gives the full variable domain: DGGITQSPKYLFRKEGQNVTLSCEQNLNHDAMYWYRQDPGQGLRLIYYSQIVNDFQKGDIAEGYSVSREKKESFPLTVTSAQKNPTAFYLCASRSRDRGGGEQYFGPGTRLTVT.